This is a list of T cell receptor beta chains from one sample in a study of T-cell reconstitution after alpha-beta-depleted transplantation in children. TCRdb called the PCR reads again in MiXCR, with one record for every CDR3 protein. The profile shows approximately 590,000 distinct CDR3 sequences, more than 9% of them singletons. The input for sequencing was PBMCs from the stem cell graft donor, taken from the stem cell graft. Receptors were obtained from a human donor who donated a stem cell graft to a child with acute myeloid leukemia. The CDR3 runs from the conserved cysteine through the conserved F or W. D genes are given only for firm matches. Size is omitted from some rows. Given values are once, few, many or a class for expanded clones.

v_gene	d_gene	abundance	j_gene	CDR3nt	CDR3aa
TRBV14	TRBD1	-	TRBJ1-1	TGTGCCAGCAGCCACAGGACAGGAATCATGAACACTGAAGCTTTCTTT	CASSHRTGIMNTEAFF
TRBV5-1	TRBD2	many	TRBJ2-3	TGCGCCAGCGGTCTAGCGGGAGTACCGAAAGATACGCAGTATTTT	CASGLAGVPKDTQYF
TRBV28	-	-	TRBJ1-6	TGTGCCAGCAGTTTGTACAGGGCGTCCTATAATTCACCCCTCCACTTT	CASSLYRASYNSPLHF
TRBV27	-	many	TRBJ2-1	TGTGCCAGCAGTTCCTCGAGGGGGGAGCAGTTCTTC	CASSSSRGEQFF
TRBV6-2/TRBV6-3	TRBD2	-	TRBJ2-1	TGTGCCAGCACACAAGGACTAGCGGGAGGTGGGGCGTACAATGAGCAGTTCTTC	CASTQGLAGGGAYNEQFF
TRBV24-1	-	few	TRBJ1-1	TGTGCCACCAGTGAACGGGATCGCGCTGAAGCTTTCTTT	CATSERDRAEAFF
TRBV14	-	few	TRBJ1-1	TGTGCCAGCAGCCAAGATCGGCCTGAAGCTTTCTTT	CASSQDRPEAFF
TRBV24-1	TRBD1	-	TRBJ2-1	TGTGCCACCAGCCAGCCCGGGACAGGGTCCAATGAGCAGTTCTTC	CATSQPGTGSNEQFF
TRBV7-9	-	few	TRBJ2-1	TGTGCCAGCAGCTTAGAGGGAAGGGGGGGACATGAGCAGTTCTTC	CASSLEGRGGHEQFF
TRBV5-1	TRBD2	-	TRBJ2-7	TGCGCCAGCAGCTTGGATCAAGCGGGGATCTACGAGCAGTACTTC	CASSLDQAGIYEQYF
TRBV7-9	-	many	TRBJ1-5	TGTGCCAGCAGCTTAATGGGGGACAGCAATCAGCCCCAGCATTTT	CASSLMGDSNQPQHF
TRBV20-1	-	many	TRBJ1-1	TGCAGTGCTACGGGGAGTACTGAAGCTTTCTTT	CSATGSTEAFF
TRBV2	TRBD2	-	TRBJ2-1	TGTGCCAGCAGTGGCCCAGGGAGGGATGAGCAGTTCTTC	CASSGPGRDEQFF
TRBV3-1	-	-	TRBJ2-1	TGTGCCAGCAGCCTGGACCTCCTGGCTCGGAATGAGCAGTTCTTC	CASSLDLLARNEQFF
TRBV4-2	-	many	TRBJ2-7	TGTGCCAGCAGCCAAGGTGAGGGCAGGGATTCCTACGAGCAGTACTTC	CASSQGEGRDSYEQYF
TRBV20-1	TRBD2	few	TRBJ2-1	TGCAGTGCTAGAATTAGCGGGACCTACAATGAGCAGTTCTTC	CSARISGTYNEQFF
TRBV7-9	-	-	TRBJ2-7	TGTGCCAGCAGCTTAGGGGCGGGAAGGGACAACGAGCAGTACTTC	CASSLGAGRDNEQYF
TRBV7-8	TRBD2	-	TRBJ2-1	TGTGCCAGCAACGGGGGGGGGACGAGGGGGAATGAGCAGTTCTTC	CASNGGGTRGNEQFF
TRBV7-2	TRBD2	few	TRBJ2-1	TGTGCCAGCAGCTTAGACGGACTAGCTAAGTTCTTC	CASSLDGLAKFF
TRBV12-3/TRBV12-4	TRBD2	many	TRBJ2-7	TGTGCCAGCAAGACTAGCGGGGGTACCTACGAGCAGTACTTC	CASKTSGGTYEQYF
TRBV4-3	-	many	TRBJ2-5	TGCGCCAGCAGCCAATTCCAGGGCAGCCAAGAGACCCAGTACTTC	CASSQFQGSQETQYF
TRBV6-5	TRBD2	few	TRBJ2-1	TGTGCCAGCAGGCGACTAGCGGGAGAACAAAATGAGCAGTTCTTC	CASRRLAGEQNEQFF
TRBV29-1	TRBD1	-	TRBJ1-4	TGCAGCGGTTCCTGGTCCAGGGGGGAAAAACTGTTTTTT	CSGSWSRGEKLFF
TRBV24-1	-	many	TRBJ2-5	TGTGCCACCAGTGATCCCCTCGAGACCCAGTACTTC	CATSDPLETQYF
TRBV10-3	-	-	TRBJ2-3	TGTGCCATCAGTGGCCCCGACAGCACAGATACGCAGTATTTT	CAISGPDSTDTQYF
TRBV12-3/TRBV12-4	-	-	TRBJ2-2	TGTGCCAGCAGTTTTTTAGCGGTCGTTGACACCGGGGAGCTGTTTTTT	CASSFLAVVDTGELFF
TRBV20-1	TRBD2	-	TRBJ2-3	TGCAGTGCCAAACCGGGACTAGCAACGGATACGCAGTATTTT	CSAKPGLATDTQYF
TRBV7-9	-	many	TRBJ1-1	TGTGCCAGCAGCTTAGGCAAGACTAGGTCTGAAGCTTTCTTT	CASSLGKTRSEAFF
TRBV12-3/TRBV12-4	-	many	TRBJ2-1	TGTGCCAGCAGTTTAAGGGCCCGCGAGAGCTCCTACAATGAGCAGTTCTTC	CASSLRARESSYNEQFF
TRBV18	TRBD1	-	TRBJ1-6	TGTGCCAGCTCTACCGGGACAGGGGGCGTAAGTTCACCCCTCCACTTT	CASSTGTGGVSSPLHF
TRBV20-1	TRBD2	few	TRBJ2-2	TGCAGTGCTAGAGATCGAACTAGCGGGAGAGGCACCGGGGAGCTGTTTTTT	CSARDRTSGRGTGELFF
TRBV7-2	TRBD2	-	TRBJ2-7	TGTGCCAGCAGCTTAGAATCACTAGCGGGAGTACGCGAGCAGTACTTC	CASSLESLAGVREQYF
TRBV20-1	TRBD1	-	TRBJ2-7	TGCAGTGCCCCACCACTCCGGGACAGCTCCTACGAGCAGTACTTC	CSAPPLRDSSYEQYF
TRBV2	-	-	TRBJ1-4	TGTGCCAGCATCCTGAGAAGTGAAAAACTGTTTTTT	CASILRSEKLFF
TRBV7-9	TRBD1	-	TRBJ1-6	TGTGCCAGCAGCTTAGCCAGGGGGCAGGATTATTCACCCCTCCACTTT	CASSLARGQDYSPLHF
TRBV2	TRBD1	-	TRBJ1-5	TGTGCCAGCAGTTATGCAGGGGGCGCGGGTCAGCCCCAGCATTTT	CASSYAGGAGQPQHF
TRBV7-2	TRBD1	-	TRBJ2-1	TGTGCCAGCAGCTCCTGGACAGGACTCTACAATGAGCAGTTCTTC	CASSSWTGLYNEQFF
TRBV15	TRBD2	-	TRBJ2-1	TGTGCCACCAGCAGAGATCTAGCGGGACTGGGGAATGAGCAGTTCTTC	CATSRDLAGLGNEQFF
TRBV5-1	TRBD1	-	TRBJ1-1	TGCGCCAGCAGCTACGACAGGGGTGACACTGAAGCTTTCTTT	CASSYDRGDTEAFF
TRBV5-1	TRBD2	-	TRBJ2-7	TGCGCCAGCAGCTTCCTAGCGGGAGGAAGCCGCGAGCAGTACTTC	CASSFLAGGSREQYF
TRBV20-1	-	many	TRBJ2-1	TGCAGTGCCCCGAGACTCGACCATGAGCAGTTCTTC	CSAPRLDHEQFF
TRBV6-2/TRBV6-3	-	few	TRBJ1-2	TGTGCCAGCTTTTTCTCGGACATCAGCCTCGTTCGCGACTACTATGGCTACACCTTC	CASFFSDISLVRDYYGYTF
TRBV29-1	-	many	TRBJ2-7	TGCAGCTACGGACGGGGACGGCCCTACGAGCAGTACTTC	CSYGRGRPYEQYF
TRBV30	TRBD2	few	TRBJ2-3	TGTGCCTGGACCCGGGAGGGTACGCAGTATTTT	CAWTREGTQYF
TRBV5-1	-	-	TRBJ2-5	TGCGCCAGCAGCTTGGATGACACAGAGACCCAGTACTTC	CASSLDDTETQYF
TRBV29-1	-	many	TRBJ1-1	TGCAGCGTTCGGGCGGGGAACACTGAAGCTTTCTTT	CSVRAGNTEAFF
TRBV25-1	TRBD1	-	TRBJ2-3	TGTGCCAGCGGAAAAGGACAGGGGGCCAGAGATACGCAGTATTTT	CASGKGQGARDTQYF
TRBV12-3/TRBV12-4	-	few	TRBJ1-5	TGTGCCAGCAGCGTGAAGGGAGGTGGCAATCAGCCCCAGCATTTT	CASSVKGGGNQPQHF
TRBV7-9	TRBD1	-	TRBJ2-7	TGTGCCAGCGGTCTAGGAACAGGGGGCAGCTACGAGCAGTACTTC	CASGLGTGGSYEQYF
TRBV15	-	many	TRBJ2-1	TGTGCCACCAGCAGAGAGAGGGCAAACAATGAGCAGTTCTTC	CATSRERANNEQFF
TRBV7-2	-	-	TRBJ2-7	TGTGCCAGCAGCTTATGGCTAGCTGAGCAGTACTTC	CASSLWLAEQYF
TRBV5-5	TRBD2	few	TRBJ2-3	TGTGCCAGCAGGGGACTAGCGGGACCCACAGATACGCAGTATTTT	CASRGLAGPTDTQYF
TRBV29-1	-	few	TRBJ1-2	TGCAGCGTTGGTCAGGCCGGCTATGGCTACACCTTC	CSVGQAGYGYTF
TRBV6-1	-	few	TRBJ1-2	TGTGCCAGCACCCAGGGTAGAGGCTACACCTTC	CASTQGRGYTF
TRBV20-1	-	once	TRBJ1-5	TGCAGTGCTAGAGAGTGGGGCAGGGCTGACAATCAGCCCCAGCATTTT	CSAREWGRADNQPQHF
TRBV4-3	-	-	TRBJ1-2	TGCGCCAGCAGCCCCGACACGGTTTCTAACTATGGCTACACCTTC	CASSPDTVSNYGYTF
TRBV19	-	few	TRBJ1-5	TGTGCCAGTAGGATAATCAGGTCGAGTCAGCCCCAGCATTTT	CASRIIRSSQPQHF
TRBV21-1	-	-	TRBJ2-3	TGTGCCAGCAGCAAAAAGAGACGAGGGGGAGATACGCAGTATTTT	CASSKKRRGGDTQYF